This T cell receptor beta chain was retrieved from a study of cytomegalovirus exposure and HLA in healthy donors. The PCR was carried out with 60 Vbeta primers and 13 Jbeta primers. The assay was immunoSEQ multiplex PCR, and TCRdb's table has in-frame clones only and misses some. The table records about 280,000 clones, roughly 90% of them present only once. This clonotype was sampled from a woman aged 18-30 years in good health and CMV-seronegative. Sequencing input: PBMCs.

CDR3 loop: CASSPRPSAGEGTDTQYF. CDR3 in DNA: TGTGCCAGCAGTCCCCGCCCTTCAGCGGGGGAGGGCACAGATACGCAGTATTTT. V is TRBV27 and J is TRBJ2-3; 8 bases agree with TRBD2. The germline CDR1 and CDR2 sequences are MNHEY and SMNVEV (reference sequence). The CDR3 consists of 18 residues. The junction had 14 bases not matched to a gene; V was cut back by 5 bases and J by 1 base.